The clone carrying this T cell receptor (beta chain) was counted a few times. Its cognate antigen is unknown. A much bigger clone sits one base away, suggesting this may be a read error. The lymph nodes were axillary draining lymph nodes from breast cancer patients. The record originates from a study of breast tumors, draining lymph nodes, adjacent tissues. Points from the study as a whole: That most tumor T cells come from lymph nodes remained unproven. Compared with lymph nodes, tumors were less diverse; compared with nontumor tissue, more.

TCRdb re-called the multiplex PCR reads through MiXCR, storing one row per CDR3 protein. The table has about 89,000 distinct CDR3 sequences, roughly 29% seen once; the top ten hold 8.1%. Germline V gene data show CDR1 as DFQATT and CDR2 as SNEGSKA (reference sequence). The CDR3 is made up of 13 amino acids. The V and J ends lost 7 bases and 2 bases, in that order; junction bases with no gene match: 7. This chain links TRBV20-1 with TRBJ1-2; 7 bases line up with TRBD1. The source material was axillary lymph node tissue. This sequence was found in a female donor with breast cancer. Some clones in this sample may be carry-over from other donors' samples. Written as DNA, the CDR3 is TGCAGTGTTACCGGGACAGCGAACTATGGCTACACCTTC. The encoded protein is CSVTGTANYGYTF.